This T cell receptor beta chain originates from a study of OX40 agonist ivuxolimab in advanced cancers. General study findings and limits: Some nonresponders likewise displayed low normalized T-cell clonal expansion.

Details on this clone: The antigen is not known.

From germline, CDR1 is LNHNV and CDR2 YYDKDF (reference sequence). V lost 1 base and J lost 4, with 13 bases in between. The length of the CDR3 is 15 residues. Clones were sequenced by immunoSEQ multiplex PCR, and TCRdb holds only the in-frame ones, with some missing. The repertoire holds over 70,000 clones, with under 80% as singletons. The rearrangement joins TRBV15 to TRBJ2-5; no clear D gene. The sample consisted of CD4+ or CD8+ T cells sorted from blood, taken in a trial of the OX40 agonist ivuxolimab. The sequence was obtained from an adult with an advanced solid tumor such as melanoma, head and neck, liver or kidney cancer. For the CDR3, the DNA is TGTGCCACCAGCAGAGGGATAGGAGTAGCAGAGACCCAGTACTTC. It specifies CATSRGIGVAETQYF.